These 28 T cell receptor beta chains were all obtained from the same sample, sequenced in a study of CD8 T cells in ankylosing spondylitis. Each CDR3 protein is one row after TCRdb ran MiXCR on the 5' RACE reads. This table holds hundreds of thousands of distinct CDR3 sequences, roughly 20% found once. The sequenced sample consisted of blood, either unsorted or a sorted T cell fraction (not recorded which). The receptors come from a male donor with ankylosing spondylitis or in good health (not recorded which).

This clonotype was observed a few times. The gene calls are TRBV28 and TRBJ2-1, with 7 bases matching TRBD1. Per germline, CDR1 MDHEN and CDR2 SYDVKM. The CDR3 has 14 residues. The J segment lost 0 bases and the V segment lost 11 bases, leaving 7 bases of the junction unmatched. CDR3 region: CAGSRDSSYNEQFF. Here the CDR3 DNA reads TGTGCCGGCTCACGGGACAGCTCCTACAATGAGCAGTTCTTC.

The CDR3 sequence is CASSSDSTDTQYF. The CDR3 DNA reads as TGTGCCAGCAGCTCCGATAGCACAGATACGCAGTATTTT. The chain couples TRBV7-9 to TRBJ2-3, with D unresolved. Germline V lookup: CDR1 SEHNR, CDR2 FQNEAQ (reference sequence). V was trimmed by 4 bases and J by 0 bases, leaving 5 bases between them. The CDR3 runs to 13 residues.

There are a few counts of this clonotype. The V call is TRBV12-3 or TRBV12-4, the J call TRBJ2-3; no reliable D call. The CDR3 length is 14 residues. The V gene lost 0 bases and the J gene lost 0 bases, with 4 bases spanning the gap. CDR3 protein: CASSLARSTDTQYF. DNA for the CDR3: TGTGCCAGCAGTTTAGCGAGAAGCACAGATACGCAGTATTTT.

This chain links TRBV12-3 or TRBV12-4 with TRBJ2-7, with 7 bases identical to TRBD1. The CDR3 length is 13 residues. J gave up 4 bases and V 7 bases, and 7 bases lay outside the gene matches. The CDR3, as DNA: TGTGCCAGCAAGAACCGGGACAGTTACGAGCAGTACTTC. Residues: CASKNRDSYEQYF.

This clonotype was detected once. The chain carries TRBV7-8 and TRBJ2-4, with D possibly matching TRBD1 (6 bases). The germline V and J ends were trimmed by 3 bases and 1 base, with 13 bases remaining between them. Per the germline V gene, CDR1 is SGHVS and CDR2 is FQNEAQ. This CDR3 has 16 amino acids. For the CDR3, the DNA is TGTGCCAGCAGCTTGTCAGGGGAGACGGCCAAAAACATTCAGTACTTC. As protein: CASSLSGETAKNIQYF.

This clonotype was observed a few times. V gene TRBV28 combines with J gene TRBJ1-5; D may be TRBD1 (6 bases). Germline CDR1 MDHEN, CDR2 SYDVKM. V lost 5 bases and J lost 6, with 14 bases in between. The CDR3 has 14 amino acids. CDR3 nucleotide sequence: TGTGCCAGCAGTCTCGCTGGGGGCCGTCAGCCCCAGCATTTT. It translates to CASSLAGGRQPQHF. Full variable domain (outside the CDR3, taken from reference TRBV28 and TRBJ1-5): DVKVTQSSRYLVKRTGEKVFLECVQDMDHENMFWYRQDPGLGLRLIYFSYDVKMKEKGDIPEGYSVSREKKERFSLILESASTNQTSMYLCASSLAGGRQPQHFGDGTRLSIL.

The chain has TRBV12-3 or TRBV12-4 and TRBJ1-5; TRBD1 is a possible D gene (5 bases). CDR3 length: 15 residues. V dropped 2 bases and J dropped 6 bases, with 14 bases sitting between them. This chain's CDR3 is CASSLQGRWSQPQHF. In DNA form, the CDR3 reads TGTGCCAGCAGTTTACAGGGTCGGTGGAGTCAGCCCCAGCATTTT.

This clonotype occurred many times. The chain uses TRBV27 and TRBJ2-2; 9 bases are shared with TRBD1. Trimming at V came to 6 bases and at J to 4 bases, leaving 6 bases not matched to a gene. CDR3 length: 15 amino acids. CDR1 and CDR2 from the germline V gene are MNHEY and SMNVEV (reference sequence). The CDR3 DNA is TGTGCCAGCAGAAGACAGGGGGTCCCCACCGGGGAGCTGTTTTTT. Its protein product is CASRRQGVPTGELFF.

This clonotype was picked up a small number of times. J is TRBJ2-7 and V is TRBV29-1, with D perhaps TRBD1 or TRBD2 (6 bases each). CDR3 length: 12 amino acids. Trimming shortened V by 4 bases and J by 2 bases, and 9 bases separated the two germline ends. Germline CDR1 and CDR2: SQVTM and ANQGSEA. The CDR3: CSVAGATYEQYF. In DNA form, the CDR3 reads TGCAGCGTTGCGGGGGCTACCTACGAGCAGTACTTC.

This clonotype was counted a few times. The chain has TRBV7-9 and TRBJ2-1; D gene unclear. V dropped 1 base and J dropped 4 bases, with 8 bases sitting between them. The CDR3 has 14 residues. Germline loops: CDR1 SEHNR, CDR2 FQNEAQ (reference sequence). CDR3 bases: TGTGCCAGCAGCTTAGGCCCCCTTTACAATGAGCAGTTCTTC. This translates into CASSLGPLYNEQFF.

This clonotype was observed a handful of times. The chain is built from TRBV12-3 or TRBV12-4 and TRBJ1-5; unclear D gene. There are 16 residues in the CDR3. Trimming took off 0 bases at V and 1 base at J, with 10 bases between the two ends. This CDR3 reads CASSLALDPSNQPQHF. The DNA for the CDR3 is TGTGCCAGCAGTTTAGCCTTGGACCCCAGCAATCAGCCCCAGCATTTT.

In this sample, this clonotype turned up a few times. V is TRBV9 and J is TRBJ2-1; 9 nucleotides match TRBD2. The germline CDR1 and CDR2 sequences are SGDLS and YYNGEE. V lost 0 bases to trimming and J lost 4 bases; unmatched junction nucleotides: 5. The CDR3 is made up of 16 amino acids. CDR3 sequence: CASSVDGRGGYNEQFF. DNA for the CDR3: TGTGCCAGCAGCGTAGACGGGCGGGGGGGTTACAATGAGCAGTTCTTC.

V gene TRBV3-1 combines with J gene TRBJ2-1; perhaps TRBD1 as D (5 bases). V gave up 2 bases and J gave up 4 bases, with 21 bases separating them. The CDR3 has 18 amino acids. Germline V gene sequence: CDR1 LGHDT, CDR2 YNNKEL (reference sequence). The CDR3, as DNA: TGTGCCAGCAGCCAAAGTGCCCCATTCGGGCGGACATACAATGAGCAGTTCTTC. This encodes CASSQSAPFGRTYNEQFF.

This clonotype was seen a handful of times. V usage is TRBV6-2 or TRBV6-3 and J usage is TRBJ2-3, with 15 nucleotides matching TRBD2. The germline gives CDR1 MNHEY, CDR2 SVGEGT. V dropped 6 bases and J dropped 1; count of bases not matched to a gene: 14. CDR3 length equals 20 residues. The CDR3, as DNA: TGTGCCAGCAGCCCTCCGGGACTAGCGGGGGGCCCTCTCCGCACAGATACGCAGTATTTT. The encoded protein is CASSPPGLAGGPLRTDTQYF.

This clonotype was seen a handful of times. The CDR3 is CASSPGRGSSRDFNTQYF. The DNA for the CDR3 is TGTGCCAGCAGCCCGGGGAGGGGGAGCTCCCGCGATTTTAATACGCAGTATTTT. The V gene is TRBV11-2, the J gene TRBJ2-3, with D perhaps TRBD2 (7 bases). Deletions cut 5 bases from V and 7 bases from J, with 28 bases between. The CDR3 is 18 amino acids. Germline-derived CDR1 and CDR2 are SGHAT and FQNNGV.

The chain joins TRBV6-1 to TRBJ2-5; TRBD2 matches at 9 bases. V was clipped by 4 bases and J by 1 base; unmatched bases: 4. This CDR3 is built from 15 residues. Looked up from germline, CDR1 is MNHNS and CDR2 is SASEGT. The CDR3 DNA follows: TGTGCCAGCAGTGGGGGACTAGCCCCCCAAGAGACCCAGTACTTC. The encoded protein is CASSGGLAPQETQYF.

The chain combines TRBV6-2 or TRBV6-3 with TRBJ2-2; D is perhaps TRBD2 (6 bases). The CDR3 length is 16 residues. Germline values: CDR1 MNHEY, CDR2 SVGEGT. Trimming cost V 2 bases and J 0 bases, with 10 bases left between them. CDR3 sequence (DNA): TGTGCCAGCAGTTACCTAGCGCCCACGAACACCGGGGAGCTGTTTTTT. Translated, it gives CASSYLAPTNTGELFF.

This chain uses TRBV5-1 with TRBJ2-1; D possibly corresponds to TRBD2 (5 bases). Trimming left V 6 bases short and J 6 bases short, with 10 bases between. CDR3 length: 12 amino acids. Germline V gene lookup returns CDR1 SGHRS and CDR2 YFSETQ. The CDR3 DNA reads as TGCGCCAGCACCCTCCGGGGCAATGAGCAGTTCTTC. Residues: CASTLRGNEQFF.

The CDR3, as DNA: TGTGCCAGCAGCTTAGCTGGGCTAGCGGGGGCCGATGAGCAGTTCTTC. This translates into CASSLAGLAGADEQFF. The V and J genes are TRBV7-9 and TRBJ2-1; TRBD2 aligns across 10 bases. The CDR3 runs to 16 residues. Germline V gene sequence: CDR1 SEHNR, CDR2 FQNEAQ (reference sequence). The V gene end was trimmed by 0 bases and the J gene end by 8 bases; junction bases not matched to a gene: 7.

The chain joins TRBV5-6 to TRBJ2-5, with TRBD1 as a possible D gene (6 bases). Germline lookup yields CDR1 SGHDT and CDR2 YYEEEE. V shed 2 bases and J shed 2 bases, with 10 bases lying between them. There are 14 residues in the CDR3. As DNA, the CDR3 is TGTGCCAGCAGCTTAGTACAGGGACAAGAGACCCAGTACTTC. Encoded protein: CASSLVQGQETQYF.

V is TRBV12-3 or TRBV12-4 and J is TRBJ2-3; D gene unclear. With 7 bases removed from V and 4 bases from J, the gap between germline ends came to 12 bases. This CDR3 contains 13 residues. The DNA for the CDR3 is TGTGCCAGCACCCCTCCCCTTGCAGATACGCAGTATTTT. This translates into CASTPPLADTQYF.

This clonotype was observed a few times. The chain uses TRBV3-1 and TRBJ2-1; D is possibly TRBD1 (5 bases). The germline V and J ends were trimmed by 0 bases and 8 bases, with 17 bases remaining between them. CDR3 length equals 16 residues. Germline CDR1 reads LGHDT; CDR2 reads YNNKEL (reference sequence). The CDR3 bases are TGTGCCAGCAGCCAAGATCTTTGGACATTAGAGGATGAGCAGTTCTTC. Residues: CASSQDLWTLEDEQFF.

V is TRBV18 and J is TRBJ2-7; D is unclear. The CDR3 contains 12 residues. Germline CDR1 KGHSH, CDR2 LQKENI. V shed 3 bases and J shed 6 bases, with 9 bases lying between them. CDR3 nucleotides: TGTGCCAGCTCACCCAAACTGGGCGAGCAGTACTTC. The encoded protein is CASSPKLGEQYF.

This chain connects TRBV4-1 to TRBJ2-2; D is uncertain. Looked up from germline, CDR1 is MGHRA and CDR2 is YSYEKL. Trimming removed 0 bases at V and 3 bases at J, with 8 bases between. The CDR3 has 15 residues. CDR3 loop: CASSQDRSDTGELFF. The CDR3 DNA sequence: TGCGCCAGCAGCCAAGACCGCAGTGACACCGGGGAGCTGTTTTTT.

This clonotype appeared a few times. The chain carries TRBV11-1 and TRBJ2-2; 9 bases align to TRBD2. Germline CDR1 SGHAT, CDR2 FQDESV (reference sequence). Trimming cost V 1 base and J 2 bases; bases outside gene matches: 11. This CDR3 spans 19 amino acids. CDR3 loop: CASSLVSGGVSANTGELFF. In DNA form, the CDR3 reads TGTGCCAGCAGCTTAGTTAGCGGGGGAGTCAGCGCCAACACCGGGGAGCTGTTTTTT.

This clonotype was seen only a few times. V is TRBV29-1 and J is TRBJ1-4; TRBD1 might be the D (5 bases). This CDR3 comprises 12 residues. Deletions cut 6 bases from V and 7 bases from J, with 12 bases between. The germline gives CDR1 SQVTM, CDR2 ANQGSEA. CDR3: CSVRGLGEKLFF. CDR3 bases: TGCAGCGTCCGGGGCTTGGGTGAAAAACTGTTTTTT.

This clonotype has more than one count but fewer than ten. The chain is built from TRBV12-3 or TRBV12-4 and TRBJ2-5; D might be TRBD1 (6 bases). Trimming left V 4 bases short and J 2 bases short, with 14 bases between. The CDR3 contains 15 residues. The CDR3 loop reads CASSSYRDTQETQYF. CDR3 coding DNA: TGTGCCAGCAGTTCCTATCGGGACACGCAAGAGACCCAGTACTTC.

The chain joins TRBV4-1 to TRBJ2-3, with a tentative D call TRBD1 (5 bases). Per germline, CDR1 MGHRA and CDR2 YSYEKL. CDR3 length equals 16 residues. V shed 0 bases and J shed 0 bases, with 10 bases lying between them. DNA of the CDR3: TGCGCCAGCAGCCAAGAAGGCAGGGTTAGCACAGATACGCAGTATTTT. As protein: CASSQEGRVSTDTQYF.